This T cell receptor (beta chain) was recovered during a study of radiation and T cells in renal cell carcinoma. Deletions cut 4 bases from V and 3 bases from J, with 16 bases between. Germline V lookup: CDR1 PRHDT, CDR2 FYEKMQ (reference sequence). The CDR3 length is 15 residues. Note on this clone: The antigen is not known.

As to time point: blood 4 weeks post-SBRT, at nephrectomy. Treatment reported: 15 Gy SBRT to primary tumor, nephrectomy 4 weeks later. Blood was sampled at baseline, 2 weeks and 4 weeks after SBRT. This table comes from immunoSEQ multiplex PCR, and its TCRdb copy is limited to in-frame clones, with some not included. The table records some 80,000 clones, around four fifths of them present only once. Study observations and caveats: In blood, top tumor clones expanded by 2 weeks, shrinking by 4. Baseline intratumoral clonotype presence is unknown without pretreatment biopsies.

The sequencing here drew on blood, taken from a patient whose treatment included radiotherapy and nephrectomy. The chain uses TRBV13 and TRBJ2-7, with D possibly TRBD2 on 5 matching bases. This TCR was recovered from a woman in her sixties with renal cell carcinoma. The CDR3 here is CASSSRVEGHYEQYF. CDR3 sequence (DNA): TGTGCCAGCAGCTCCCGGGTTGAGGGCCACTACGAGCAGTACTTC.